One sample yielded the 23 T cell receptor beta chains listed below, sequenced in a study of cytomegalovirus exposure and HLA in healthy donors. Use of 60 Vbeta and 13 Jbeta primers characterized the PCR. Sequencing was performed with immunoSEQ multiplex PCR; in TCRdb, only in-frame clones are kept and a portion is missing. Here the sample spans 100,000 to 150,000 clones, roughly 80% being singletons. Sequencing was done on a sample of PBMCs. These receptors all come from a man younger than 30 in good health and CMV-seropositive.

The DNA of the CDR3 is TGTGCCAGTAGTAAACAGGGGAGCCAAGAGACCCAGTACTTC. As protein: CASSKQGSQETQYF. The chain links TRBV19 to TRBJ2-5; 7 bases align to TRBD1. V shed 4 bases and J 1 base; nucleotides not matched to a gene: 3. Germline lookup yields CDR1 LNHDA and CDR2 SQIVND (reference sequence). CDR3 length: 14 amino acids. The variable domain in full, with the rest retrieved from reference TRBV19 and TRBJ2-5, is DGGITQSPKYLFRKEGQNVTLSCEQNLNHDAMYWYRQDPGQGLRLIYYSQIVNDFQKGDIAEGYSVSREKKESFPLTVTSAQKNPTAFYLCASSKQGSQETQYFGPGTRLLVL.

The table lists this clone with a few counts. The chain is built from TRBV5-1 and TRBJ1-6, with D possibly TRBD1 on 6 matching bases. Trimming removed 5 bases from V and 4 bases from J, with 10 bases in between. Per the germline V gene, CDR1 is SGHRS and CDR2 is YFSETQ. The CDR3 spans 14 residues. The DNA of the CDR3 is TGCGCCAGCAGTGTAGGGGGATATAATTCACCCCTCCACTTT. It specifies CASSVGGYNSPLHF.

There are a few counts of this clone. The chain recombines TRBV25-1 with TRBJ2-2; unclear D gene. V was trimmed by 0 bases and J by 4 bases, leaving 15 bases between them. CDR1 is MGHDK and CDR2 is SYGVNS in the germline V gene. The CDR3 runs 17 residues. The CDR3 nucleotides read TGTGCCAGCAGTGAATATGCCGCAACAAGATCCACCGGGGAGCTGTTTTTT. Translated: CASSEYAATRSTGELFF.

The rearrangement joins TRBV30 to TRBJ2-4; TRBD2 is a possible D gene (5 bases). The V end was cut by 0 bases, the J end by 6 bases, with 18 bases between. The CDR3 extends over 16 amino acids. From germline, CDR1 is GTSNPN and CDR2 SVGIG (reference sequence). Written as DNA, the CDR3 is TGTGCCTGGAGTGTGATCGGGGTGGATTCAAGAAACATTCAGTACTTC. It encodes CAWSVIGVDSRNIQYF.

The V call is TRBV4-1, the J call TRBJ2-4; a possible D gene is TRBD1 (5 bases). Germline CDR1 MGHRA, CDR2 YSYEKL. This CDR3 contains 16 residues. V was shortened by 1 base and J by 1 base, with 11 bases between the two germline ends. The CDR3 here is CASSQVGAEAKNIQYF. DNA for the CDR3: TGCGCCAGCAGCCAAGTTGGGGCTGAGGCCAAAAACATTCAGTACTTC.

Only a few counts were recorded for this clone. V and J are TRBV5-1 and TRBJ1-1; TRBD1 is a possible D gene (6 bases). Germline CDR1 and CDR2: SGHRS and YFSETQ. Trimming shortened V by 3 bases and J by 4 bases, and 19 bases separated the two germline ends. This CDR3 contains 16 residues. CDR3 residues: CASSSRGERDGTEAFF. The CDR3 DNA sequence: TGCGCCAGCAGCTCCAGGGGAGAGAGGGATGGCACTGAAGCTTTCTTT. The full variable domain, completed using reference TRBV5-1 and TRBJ1-1, is KAGVTQTPRYLIKTRGQQVTLSCSPISGHRSVSWYQQTPGQGLQFLFEYFSETQRNKGNFPGRFSGRQFSNSRSEMNVSTLELGDSALYLCASSSRGERDGTEAFFGQGTRLTVV.

This chain joins TRBV19 and TRBJ2-5, with D possibly being TRBD1 (5 bases). The J call may not be correct, given that the DNA end is closer to TRBJ2-7. The germline CDR1 and CDR2 sequences are LNHDA and SQIVND (reference sequence). CDR3 length equals 13 residues. The CDR3 is CASSSRQTSEQYF. In DNA form, the CDR3 reads TGTGCCAGTAGTAGCAGACAGACGTCCGAGCAGTACTTC.

This clone came up a few times. V is TRBV7-9 and J is TRBJ1-5; 8 bases agree with TRBD1. The CDR3 is made up of 17 amino acids. The junction had 11 bases not matched to a gene; V was cut back by 5 bases and J by 2 bases. CDR1 SEHNR and CDR2 FQNEAQ come from the germline V gene (reference sequence). The CDR3 nucleotides read TGTGCCAGCAGCCGGACAGGGACCGATCATGGCAATCAGCCCCAGCATTTT. The encoded protein is CASSRTGTDHGNQPQHF. Using reference TRBV7-9 and TRBJ1-5 for the parts outside the CDR3, the full variable domain is DTGVSQNPRHKITKRGQNVTFRCDPISEHNRLYWYRQTLGQGPEFLTYFQNEAQLEKSRLLSDRFSAERPKGSFSTLEIQRTEQGDSAMYLCASSRTGTDHGNQPQHFGDGTRLSIL.

The chain recombines TRBV4-1 with TRBJ2-7; D is possibly TRBD1 (6 bases). CDR3 size: 15 residues. Germline CDR1 and CDR2: MGHRA and YSYEKL. V was pared by 2 bases and J by 2 bases, with 13 bases between. CDR3 sequence (DNA): TGCGCCAGCAGCCAAATTACCGAGGGGGCCTACGAGCAGTACTTC. It specifies CASSQITEGAYEQYF.

The J gene is TRBJ1-3, the V gene TRBV10-3; D is undetermined. CDR3 length: 15 amino acids. V was clipped by 6 bases and J by 2 bases, with 14 bases between them. Germline CDR1 reads ENHRY; CDR2 reads SYGVKD. This CDR3 reads CAIRREKEPGNTIYF. The DNA of the CDR3 is TGTGCCATCAGAAGAGAAAAAGAACCTGGAAACACCATATATTTT.

The CDR3: CASSPMTGTGGIAGELFF. The CDR3 DNA reads TGTGCCAGCAGTCCGATGACCGGGACAGGGGGCATCGCTGGGGAGCTGTTTTTT. The chain employs TRBV27 and TRBJ2-2, with TRBD1 identical over 12 bases. The CDR3 totals 18 residues. Trimming took 5 bases from V and 8 from J; bases not matched to a gene: 15. Germline values: CDR1 MNHEY, CDR2 SMNVEV (reference sequence).

V is TRBV9 and J is TRBJ2-7; 9 positions match TRBD1. The V segment lost 4 bases and the J segment 7 bases; nucleotides outside the gene matches: 12. The germline V gene encodes CDR1 SGDLS and CDR2 YYNGEE. This CDR3 spans 15 amino acids. The CDR3 spells CASSLGQGYSLEQYF. CDR3 bases: TGTGCCAGCAGCCTGGGACAGGGTTACTCTCTAGAGCAGTACTTC.

In nucleotides, the CDR3 is TGTGCCAGCTCACCGGCTGTGGACACTGAAGCTTTCTTT. Amino acids: CASSPAVDTEAFF. The chain recombines TRBV18 with TRBJ1-1; D not certain. V lost 3 bases and J 3 bases, leaving 8 bases between the germline ends. This CDR3 region has 13 residues. Looked up from germline, CDR1 is KGHSH and CDR2 is LQKENI.

V usage is TRBV5-1 and J usage is TRBJ1-1, with TRBD1 matching 7 bases. Trimming cost V 2 bases and J 1 base; bases outside gene matches: 8. CDR1 is SGHRS, CDR2 YFSETQ, per germline. CDR3 length: 16 residues. The CDR3 DNA sequence: TGCGCCAGCAGCTTTACAGGGGACGGGAAGAACACTGAAGCTTTCTTT. Protein product: CASSFTGDGKNTEAFF. Complete variable domain (other parts from reference TRBV5-1 and TRBJ1-1): KAGVTQTPRYLIKTRGQQVTLSCSPISGHRSVSWYQQTPGQGLQFLFEYFSETQRNKGNFPGRFSGRQFSNSRSEMNVSTLELGDSALYLCASSFTGDGKNTEAFFGQGTRLTVV.

Here the CDR3 reads CTSSLASTGRNSPLHF. Here the CDR3 DNA reads TGTACCAGCAGCTTAGCCTCTACAGGGCGTAATTCACCCCTCCACTTT. V usage is TRBV7-2 and J usage is TRBJ1-6, with a tentative D call TRBD1 (6 bases). The CDR3 is made up of 16 amino acids. Trimming left V 0 bases short and J 6 bases short, with 12 bases between. Germline CDR1 is SGHTA and CDR2 is FQGNSA.

V is TRBV27 and J is TRBJ1-6; 7 positions agree with TRBD1. In germline, CDR1 is MNHEY, CDR2 SMNVEV (reference sequence). The CDR3 is 16 residues long. J lost 7 bases, V lost 5 bases, and 11 bases had no gene match. The CDR3 protein is CASSPRQGAANSPLHF. DNA for the CDR3: TGTGCCAGCAGTCCCCGACAGGGAGCAGCAAATTCACCCCTCCACTTT.

The count of this clone is one. Other nucleotide sequences from this sample produce the same CDR3. In DNA form, the CDR3 reads TGTGCCAGCAGAGGGACTAGCGGAGTTAATGAGCAGTTCTTC. It is translated as CASRGTSGVNEQFF. The chain is built from TRBV2 and TRBJ2-1; the match to TRBD2 covers 11 bases. The V gene end was trimmed by 6 bases and the J gene end by 7 bases; junction bases not matched to a gene: 5. The CDR3 loop spans 14 amino acids. Germline-derived CDR1 and CDR2 are SNHLY and FYNNEI.

CDR3 sequence: CASTNTGAEQYF. The CDR3 DNA reads TGTGCCAGCACCAATACAGGGGCCGAGCAGTACTTC. This chain uses TRBV7-9 with TRBJ2-7; 7 bases agree with TRBD1. CDR3 length: 12 amino acids. Germline V gene sequence: CDR1 SEHNR, CDR2 FQNEAQ (reference sequence). V shed 7 bases and J 6 bases; nucleotides not matched to a gene: 6.

In the case of this clone: Other DNA sequences of this sample code for an identical CDR3. The V gene is TRBV19, the J gene TRBJ1-1, with D possibly matching TRBD1 (5 bases). The CDR3 is 13 amino acids. Trimming took off 3 bases at V and 5 bases at J, with 10 bases between the two ends. Germline-derived CDR1 and CDR2 are LNHDA and SQIVND (reference sequence). In nucleotides, the CDR3 is TGTGCCAGTAGTATCAATCGGGGGACTGAAGCTTTCTTT. It is translated as CASSINRGTEAFF.

This clone has only a few counts. This chain uses TRBV4-1 with TRBJ1-2; 8 bases map to TRBD1. Unmatched junction bases numbered 10, after V lost 4 bases and J lost 6 bases. CDR1 MGHRA and CDR2 YSYEKL come from the germline V gene. The CDR3 is made up of 15 amino acids. The CDR3 loop is CASSPRTGQRDGYTF. In nucleotides, the CDR3 is TGCGCCAGCAGCCCAAGGACAGGGCAGAGGGATGGCTACACCTTC.

The chain couples TRBV12-5 to TRBJ2-7, with D possibly matching TRBD2 (6 bases). Germline-derived CDR1 and CDR2 are LGHNT and FRNRAP. The CDR3 spans 13 residues. V was clipped by 2 bases and J by 6 bases, with 11 bases between them. CDR3 sequence: CASGLTAGVEQYF. The CDR3, as DNA: TGTGCTAGTGGTTTGACAGCGGGTGTCGAGCAGTACTTC.

CDR3 nucleotide sequence: TGCGCCAGCAGCCGTAGAAGTCCGGGACAGGGGACCGGGGAGCTGTTTTTT. It encodes CASSRRSPGQGTGELFF. The chain couples TRBV4-3 to TRBJ2-2, with 10 bases lining up with TRBD1. Germline trimming cut 4 bases from V and 5 bases from J; bases unmatched to any gene: 10. The CDR3 extends over 17 amino acids. Germline assignment: CDR1 LGHNA and CDR2 YSLEER.

V and J are TRBV2 and TRBJ2-7; 9 bases line up with TRBD1. The germline V gene has CDR1 SNHLY and CDR2 FYNNEI. Losses at the gene ends were 6 bases for V and 5 bases for J; bases not matched to a gene: 5. CDR3 size: 13 residues. CDR3 loop: CASRNRGRDEQYF. CDR3 bases: TGTGCCAGCAGAAACAGGGGGCGAGACGAGCAGTACTTC.